The 18 T cell receptor beta chains reported below all come from one sample, sequenced in a study of blood T cell repertoires in COVID-19. Sequencing was performed with immunoSEQ multiplex PCR; in TCRdb, only in-frame clones are kept and a portion is missing. The table shows over 200,000 clones, with approximately 81% occurring only once. The sequencing sample was made of PBMCs or T cells enriched from blood (not recorded which). The receptor source for this set is a middle-aged man who had recovered from COVID-19.

This sequence joins TRBV5-1 and TRBJ2-7; no firm D call. With 0 bases removed from V and 4 bases from J, the gap between germline ends came to 5 bases. Germline loops: CDR1 SGHRS, CDR2 YFSETQ. The CDR3 totals 12 residues. The CDR3 sequence is CASSLGAYEQYF. As DNA, the CDR3 is TGCGCCAGCAGCTTGGGAGCGTACGAGCAGTACTTC.

The V and J genes are TRBV7-9 and TRBJ1-2, with TRBD1 matching 12 bases. Germline V CDR1 and CDR2: SEHNR, FQNEAQ (reference sequence). Trimming removed 5 bases from V and 4 bases from J; junction bases left unmatched: 11. The CDR3 contains 17 residues. The CDR3 DNA reads as TGTGCCAGCAGCGCGCCGGGACAGGGGGCGGGACTCTATGGCTACACCTTC. It specifies CASSAPGQGAGLYGYTF.

This clone was observed once. The J gene is TRBJ2-2, the V gene TRBV18; TRBD1 agrees at 8 bases. The CDR3 is 14 amino acids. CDR1 and CDR2 (germline): KGHSH, LQKENI. Unmatched junction bases numbered 5, after V lost 10 bases and J lost 1 base. The CDR3 loop reads CANRGQGNTGELFF. In DNA, the CDR3 is TGTGCCAATCGAGGACAGGGGAACACCGGGGAGCTGTTTTTT.

This chain links TRBV19 with TRBJ1-1; weak D call: TRBD1 (6 bases). CDR1 and CDR2 (germline): LNHDA, SQIVND (reference sequence). The CDR3 extends over 14 amino acids. V dropped 10 bases and J dropped 1 base, with 16 bases sitting between them. This CDR3 reads CATAEQGRNTEAFF. In nucleotides, the CDR3 is TGTGCCACTGCGGAACAGGGCAGGAACACTGAAGCTTTCTTT.

The rearrangement joins TRBV12-3 or TRBV12-4 to TRBJ1-2; no definite D call. Trimming left V 6 bases short and J 7 bases short, with 15 bases between. The CDR3 runs 13 residues. CDR3 nucleotides: TGTGCCAGCAGACAGACAAGAACTCGTGGCTACACCTTC. This gives the protein CASRQTRTRGYTF.

V is TRBV28 and J is TRBJ2-7; 7 bases are shared with TRBD1. This CDR3 region has 15 residues. Looked up from germline, CDR1 is MDHEN and CDR2 is SYDVKM. The V gene end was trimmed by 5 bases and the J gene end by 0 bases; junction bases not matched to a gene: 7. The CDR3 loop reads CASSLGQWVSYEQYF. The CDR3 DNA sequence: TGTGCCAGCAGTCTGGGACAGTGGGTCTCCTACGAGCAGTACTTC.

The chain uses TRBV23-1 and TRBJ2-1; 10 bases are shared with TRBD2. TRBV23-1 is an ORF; its function is uncertain. Trimming took 4 bases from V and 6 from J; bases not matched to a gene: 27. This CDR3 is built from 22 residues. The CDR3 spells CASSRPSDRPAQREGWCNEQFF. CDR3 sequence (DNA): TGCGCCAGCAGTCGACCCAGCGACAGGCCCGCCCAGCGGGAGGGGTGGTGCAATGAGCAGTTCTTC.

V gene TRBV5-5 combines with J gene TRBJ1-1, with 8 bases matching TRBD1. Unmatched junction bases numbered 8, after V lost 0 bases and J lost 1 base. CDR3 length equals 17 residues. Per the germline V gene, CDR1 is SGHKS and CDR2 is YYEKEE (reference sequence). The CDR3 here is CASSLVGYRGSNTEAFF. The CDR3 DNA follows: TGTGCCAGCAGCTTGGTAGGTTACAGGGGGTCGAACACTGAAGCTTTCTTT.

This clone was counted only a few times. The rearrangement links TRBV28 to TRBJ1-1; TRBD1 aligns across 7 bases. CDR1 and CDR2 from the germline V gene are MDHEN and SYDVKM. The CDR3 sequence is 17 residues long. Germline trimming cut 4 bases from V and 5 bases from J; bases unmatched to any gene: 16. CDR3 protein: CASSSKITGAWGTEAFF. DNA for the CDR3: TGTGCCAGCAGTTCGAAAATTACAGGGGCTTGGGGGACTGAAGCTTTCTTT.

This chain joins TRBV4-1 and TRBJ2-5; D possibly corresponds to TRBD2 (5 bases). The CDR3 loop spans 13 amino acids. Trimming removed 2 bases from V and 5 bases from J, with 9 bases in between. CDR1 is MGHRA and CDR2 is YSYEKL in the germline V gene. CDR3 loop: CASSQIIAETQYF. Written as DNA, the CDR3 is TGCGCCAGCAGCCAAATAATAGCGGAGACCCAGTACTTC.

V gene TRBV19 combines with J gene TRBJ1-2; tentatively, D is TRBD1 (6 bases). This CDR3 is built from 12 residues. Trimming stripped 4 bases from V and 8 bases from J, with 11 bases between. The germline V gene encodes CDR1 LNHDA and CDR2 SQIVND (reference sequence). CDR3 sequence: CASSTTGTGYTF. The CDR3 DNA reads TGTGCCAGTAGTACAACAGGGACGGGCTACACCTTC. Complete variable domain (other parts from reference TRBV19 and TRBJ1-2): DGGITQSPKYLFRKEGQNVTLSCEQNLNHDAMYWYRQDPGQGLRLIYYSQIVNDFQKGDIAEGYSVSREKKESFPLTVTSAQKNPTAFYLCASSTTGTGYTFGSGTRLTVV.

The chain couples TRBV5-4 to TRBJ1-2; possibly TRBD1 for D (5 bases). This CDR3 region has 13 residues. Germline V gives CDR1 SGHNT, CDR2 YYREEE (reference sequence). The V end lost 4 bases, the J end lost 5 bases, and 12 bases lay between the germline ends. DNA for the CDR3: TGTGCCAGCAGCCCATGGGGGGGATATGGCTACACCTTC. This encodes CASSPWGGYGYTF.

The chain couples TRBV14 to TRBJ1-3, with D maybe TRBD1 (5 bases). The ends were cut back, 2 bases at V and 0 bases at J, with 14 bases in the middle. Looked up from germline, CDR1 is SGHDN and CDR2 is FVKESK. The CDR3 covers 17 residues. CDR3 DNA sequence: TGTGCCAGCAGCCAACTAGGACATCTGAGCTCTGGAAACACCATATATTTT. This encodes CASSQLGHLSSGNTIYF.

The chain combines TRBV7-8 with TRBJ2-7, with 12 bases fitting TRBD2. J was trimmed by 2 bases and V by 4 bases; bases with no gene match: 9. CDR1 is SGHVS, CDR2 FQNEAQ, per germline. The CDR3 length is 17 residues. The CDR3 spells CASSWTSTSGGTYEQYF. CDR3 DNA sequence: TGTGCCAGCAGCTGGACGTCCACTAGCGGGGGGACCTACGAGCAGTACTTC.

There are a few counts of this clone. This chain joins TRBV3-1 (or the pseudogene TRBV3-2) and TRBJ1-6, with a tentative D call TRBD1 (6 bases). The CDR3 is 16 amino acids. Trimming cost V 4 bases and J 5 bases, with 15 bases left between them. Germline CDR1 LGHDT, CDR2 YNNKEL (reference sequence). CDR3 in amino acids: CASSRTVLRDNSPLHF. For the CDR3, the DNA is TGTGCCAGCAGCCGGACAGTTCTTCGCGATAATTCACCCCTCCACTTT.

The V and J genes are TRBV9 and TRBJ1-5; D unresolved. V was shortened by 1 base and J by 0 bases, with 5 bases between the two germline ends. Germline CDR1 reads SGDLS; CDR2 reads YYNGEE. The CDR3 has 14 residues. The CDR3: CASSVSSSNQPQHF. CDR3 DNA sequence: TGTGCCAGCAGCGTATCCTCTAGCAATCAGCCCCAGCATTTT.

The V call is TRBV19, the J call TRBJ1-2; TRBD1 aligns across 9 bases. There are 13 residues in the CDR3. CDR1 LNHDA and CDR2 SQIVND come from the germline V gene (reference sequence). V lost 5 bases to trimming and J lost 6 bases; unmatched junction nucleotides: 4. CDR3: CASSLGQGHGYTF. The CDR3 coding sequence is TGTGCCAGTAGTCTGGGACAGGGCCATGGCTACACCTTC.

V and J are TRBV6-4 and TRBJ2-7; 10 nucleotides match TRBD1. Germline V CDR1 and CDR2: MRHNA, SNTAGT. Trimming cost V 4 bases and J 6 bases; bases outside gene matches: 6. This CDR3 has 14 amino acids. CDR3 amino acids: CASSGGTGAGEQYF. CDR3 nucleotide sequence: TGTGCCAGCAGTGGAGGGACAGGGGCCGGCGAGCAGTACTTC.